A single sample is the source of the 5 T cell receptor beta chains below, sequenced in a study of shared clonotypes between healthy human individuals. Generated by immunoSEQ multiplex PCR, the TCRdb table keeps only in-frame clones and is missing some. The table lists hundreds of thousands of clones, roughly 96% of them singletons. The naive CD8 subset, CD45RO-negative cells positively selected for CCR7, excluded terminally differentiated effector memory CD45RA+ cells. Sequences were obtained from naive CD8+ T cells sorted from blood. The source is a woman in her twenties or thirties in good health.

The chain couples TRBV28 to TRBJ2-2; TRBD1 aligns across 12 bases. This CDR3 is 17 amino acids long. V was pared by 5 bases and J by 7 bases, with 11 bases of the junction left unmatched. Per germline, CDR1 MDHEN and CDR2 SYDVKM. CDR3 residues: CASSLPGQGALGGELFF. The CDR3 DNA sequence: TGTGCCAGCAGTCTCCCGGGACAGGGGGCGCTGGGCGGGGAGCTGTTTTTT.

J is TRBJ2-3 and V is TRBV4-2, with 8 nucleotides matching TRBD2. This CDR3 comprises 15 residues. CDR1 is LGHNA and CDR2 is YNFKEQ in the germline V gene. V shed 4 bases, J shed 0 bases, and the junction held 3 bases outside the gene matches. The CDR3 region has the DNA TGTGCCAGCAGCCCACTAGCGGCTAGCACAGATACGCAGTATTTT. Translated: CASSPLAASTDTQYF.

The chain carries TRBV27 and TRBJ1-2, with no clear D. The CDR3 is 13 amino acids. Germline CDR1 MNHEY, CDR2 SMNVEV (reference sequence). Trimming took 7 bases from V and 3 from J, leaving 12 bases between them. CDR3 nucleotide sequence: TGTGCCAGCAAACATGTGGGATACTATGGCTACACCTTC. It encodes CASKHVGYYGYTF.

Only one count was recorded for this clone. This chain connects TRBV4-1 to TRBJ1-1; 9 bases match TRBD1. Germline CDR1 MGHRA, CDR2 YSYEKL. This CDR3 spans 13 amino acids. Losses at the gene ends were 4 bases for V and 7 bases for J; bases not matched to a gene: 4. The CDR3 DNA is TGCGCCAGCAGCCCCCGGACAGGGGTTGAAGCTTTCTTT. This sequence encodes CASSPRTGVEAFF.

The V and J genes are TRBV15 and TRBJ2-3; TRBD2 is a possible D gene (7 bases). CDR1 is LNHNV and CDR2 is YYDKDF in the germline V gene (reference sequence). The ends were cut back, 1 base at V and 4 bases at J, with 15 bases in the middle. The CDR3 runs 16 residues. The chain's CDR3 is CATSRAAVGGPDTQYF. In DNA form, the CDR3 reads TGTGCCACCAGCAGAGCGGCGGTGGGGGGGCCAGATACGCAGTATTTT.